The 3 T cell receptor beta chains listed next were all sequenced from one sample in a study of CD8+CD57+ T cells in acquired aplastic anemia. Profiling that covered TCR beta VDJ and CDR3 relied on genomic DNA as its template. TCRdb itself ran the reads through MiXCR, one entry per CDR3 protein. Of some 130,000 distinct CDR3 sequences in the sample, 41% are singletons; the top ten hold roughly 8.1%. The sequencing input was sorted CD4+, CD8+, or CD8+CD57+ T cells (not recorded which) from PBMCs. The receptors were sampled from a human donor in good health, serving as a control.

The chain uses TRBV7-3 and TRBJ2-3; 7 bases are a match to TRBD1. Per germline, CDR1 SGHTA and CDR2 FQGTGA. J lost 5 bases, V lost 5 bases, and 4 bases had no gene match. The CDR3 extends over 13 amino acids. The CDR3 protein is CASSLRQGDTQYF. In DNA, the CDR3 is TGTGCCAGCAGCCTAAGACAGGGAGATACGCAGTATTTT.

This clonotype was observed at least ten times. This chain's CDR3 is CASSAGEWVRNEKLFF. The CDR3 DNA follows: TGTGCCAGCAGCGCCGGAGAATGGGTACGAAATGAAAAACTGTTTTTT. This rearrangement joins TRBV9 to TRBJ1-4; D uncertain. This CDR3 comprises 16 residues. Per the germline V gene, CDR1 is SGDLS and CDR2 is YYNGEE. The V gene lost 3 bases and the J gene lost 5 bases, with 17 bases spanning the gap. The full variable domain, with the rest looked up from reference TRBV9 and TRBJ1-4, is DSGVTQTPKHLITATGQRVTLRCSPRSGDLSVYWYQQSLDQGLQFLIQYYNGEERAKGNILERFSAQQFPDLHSELNLSSLELGDSALYFCASSAGEWVRNEKLFFGSGTQLSVL.

The rearrangement joins TRBV12-3 or TRBV12-4 to TRBJ1-2; the D gene is possibly TRBD1 (5 bases). This CDR3 contains 12 residues. V was pared by 1 base and J by 8 bases, with 8 bases between. The CDR3 DNA reads TGTGCCAGCAGTTTAGGGGGCTCGGGCTACACCTTC. Protein product: CASSLGGSGYTF.